These T cell receptor beta chains were read from a single sample in a study of blood T cell repertoires in COVID-19. This table comes from immunoSEQ multiplex PCR, and its TCRdb copy is limited to in-frame clones, with some not included. The table records a few hundred thousand clones, about 87% of them present only once. Material for sequencing was PBMCs or T cells enriched from blood (not recorded which). The origin of the receptors is a woman between 40 and 50 years old with acute COVID-19. The CDR3 runs from the conserved cysteine through the conserved F or W. Each record gives: D gene, J gene, V gene, clone size, CDR3 DNA, CDR3 protein. The D gene is left open where the match is weak. Clone size is shown for a subset of rows, as once, few, many or a class of expanded clone.

>NA|TRBJ2-1|TRBV5-4|NA
TGTGCCAGCAGCTTGGACAGGGATGGTGAGCAGTTCTTC
CASSLDRDGEQFF
>NA|TRBJ2-1|TRBV7-6|NA
TGTGCCAGCAGCTCTCCGTTTCTCCGGGTTGAGCAGTTCTTC
CASSSPFLRVEQFF
>TRBD1|TRBJ2-1|TRBV28|few
TGTGCCAGCAGCTTGGAGACAGGGATCACCTACAATGAGCAGTTCTTC
CASSLETGITYNEQFF
>NA|TRBJ2-7|TRBV7-8|NA
TGTGCCAGCAGTACAACGGGCTCCTACGAGCAGTACTTC
CASSTTGSYEQYF
>TRBD2|TRBJ2-1|TRBV7-3|many
TGTGCCAGCAGCTTAACGGCTAGCGGGGACAATGAGCAGTTCTTC
CASSLTASGDNEQFF
>TRBD1|TRBJ2-5|TRBV5-4|NA
TGTGCCAGCAGCTTTTGGGACAGCTATAGGGAGACCCAGTACTTC
CASSFWDSYRETQYF
>TRBD1|TRBJ2-7|TRBV28|NA
TGTGCCAGCAGTATAACCCCGGGACAGGTCTACGAGCAGTACTTC
CASSITPGQVYEQYF
>NA|TRBJ1-5|TRBV7-2|NA
TGTGCCAGCAGCTTAGTCTACGGGAATCAGCCCCAGCATTTT
CASSLVYGNQPQHF
>NA|TRBJ1-4|TRBV3-1/TRBV3-2|NA
TGTGCCAGCAGCCAAACGGCGGGGAGAAATGCAACTAATGAAAAACTGTTTTTT
CASSQTAGRNATNEKLFF
>NA|TRBJ2-5|TRBV2|NA
TGTGCCAGCAGTCGCCCCGGGAAAGTGGAGACCCAGTACTTC
CASSRPGKVETQYF